This T cell receptor beta chain comes out of a study of T-cell reconstitution after alpha-beta-depleted transplantation in children. This clonotype has at least ten counts. Unique molecular identifiers were used in preparing the TCRbeta library. TCRdb analysed the PCR reads with MiXCR anew, one entry per CDR3 protein. The sample has fewer than 550,000 distinct CDR3 sequences; over 9.5% are singletons. Trimming pared 4 bases from V and 3 bases from J, leaving 13 bases between. The CDR3 is made up of 14 amino acids. Germline V CDR1 and CDR2: SEHNR, FQNEAQ (reference sequence). The rearrangement uses TRBV7-9 and TRBJ2-7; D is perhaps TRBD1 (6 bases). The sequencing here drew on PBMCs, taken before TCRalphabeta/CD19-depleted stem cell transplant. This clonotype was sampled from a child aged 2 to 15 with inherited bone marrow failure, due to receive a stem cell transplant. The CDR3, as DNA: TGTGCCAGCAGCTCCTGGGACACCAGCTACGAGCAGTACTTC. This gives the protein CASSSWDTSYEQYF.